The 3 T cell receptor beta chains in this list originate from one sample, sequenced in a study of cytotoxic CD8 clonotypes in ibrutinib-treated CLL. Some clones are missing from TCRdb's copy, which holds only in-frame ones; the method was immunoSEQ multiplex PCR. The data hold tens of thousands of clones, with around 69% observed a single time. Specimen: PBMCs, collected at disease progression, from a patient treated with ibrutinib. Every receptor here comes from a human donor with chronic lymphocytic leukemia.

The chain recombines TRBV11-1 with TRBJ2-1; TRBD2 aligns across 11 bases. The CDR3 spans 15 residues. Germline-derived CDR1 and CDR2 are SGHAT and FQDESV (reference sequence). V shed 5 bases and J 3 bases; nucleotides not matched to a gene: 3. The CDR3 is CASSAGTSGYNEQFF. The CDR3 coding sequence is TGTGCCAGCAGCGCCGGGACTAGCGGCTACAATGAGCAGTTCTTC. The full variable domain, with the rest looked up from reference TRBV11-1 and TRBJ2-1, is EAEVAQSPRYKITEKSQAVAFWCDPISGHATLYWYRQILGQGPELLVQFQDESVVDDSQLPKDRFSAERLKGVDSTLKIQPAELGDSAMYLCASSAGTSGYNEQFFGPGTRLTVL.

The chain joins TRBV7-9 to TRBJ2-7; D tentatively reads TRBD1 or TRBD2 (5 bases each). V dropped 5 bases and J dropped 5 bases, with 19 bases sitting between them. This CDR3 contains 15 residues. Germline CDR1 SEHNR, CDR2 FQNEAQ (reference sequence). The CDR3 bases are TGTGCCAGCAGCCCCGACACCGGGACGAGAAACGAGCAGTACTTC. This translates into CASSPDTGTRNEQYF. Looking up the rest from reference TRBV7-9 and TRBJ2-7 gives the full variable domain: DTGVSQNPRHKITKRGQNVTFRCDPISEHNRLYWYRQTLGQGPEFLTYFQNEAQLEKSRLLSDRFSAERPKGSFSTLEIQRTEQGDSAMYLCASSPDTGTRNEQYFGPGTRLTVT.

The V and J genes are TRBV7-6 and TRBJ2-7; no clear D. Trimming removed 1 base at V and 5 bases at J, with 6 bases between. Germline V CDR1 and CDR2: SGHVS, FNYEAQ. The CDR3 sequence is 12 residues long. CDR3 loop: CASSLEGNEQYF. In nucleotides, the CDR3 is TGTGCCAGCAGCTTAGAAGGGAACGAGCAGTACTTC.